The 4 T cell receptor beta chains given below trace back to one sample, sequenced in a study of blood T cell repertoires in COVID-19. Data came from immunoSEQ multiplex PCR; TCRdb stores just in-frame clones and leaves some out. The profile shows 150,000 to 200,000 clones, roughly nine tenths of them singletons. The material sequenced was peripheral blood. Receptors were obtained from an older woman with acute or convalescent COVID-19.

This clone has just one count. V and J are TRBV6-2 or TRBV6-3 and TRBJ2-1; D remains ambiguous. The CDR3 contains 12 residues. Trimming removed 2 bases at V and 7 bases at J, with 6 bases between. Germline V gene data show CDR1 as MNHEY and CDR2 as SVGEGT. The chain's CDR3 is CASSYPKNEQFF. The CDR3 coding sequence is TGTGCCAGCAGTTACCCTAAAAATGAGCAGTTCTTC.

J is TRBJ1-1 and V is TRBV14, with a tentative D call TRBD1 (5 bases). The CDR3 extends over 15 amino acids. Germline CDR1 SGHDN, CDR2 FVKESK. Trimming cost V 3 bases and J 3 bases, with 14 bases left between them. The CDR3 nucleotides are TGTGCCAGCAGCCATCTGGGGGGTAGGGACACTGAAGCTTTCTTT. The encoded protein is CASSHLGGRDTEAFF.

The chain is built from TRBV2 and TRBJ1-2; unclear D gene. Germline CDR1 is SNHLY and CDR2 is FYNNEI. This CDR3 spans 14 amino acids. The V end was cut by 6 bases, the J end by 5 bases, with 16 bases between. The CDR3, as DNA: TGTGCCAGCAGCCGGAAACAGAGAGGGTATGGCTACACCTTC. Translation: CASSRKQRGYGYTF.

This clone was seen a handful of times. The sample carries other DNA sequences with the same CDR3. V is TRBV18 and J is TRBJ2-7, with 10 bases matching TRBD1. With V trimmed by 6 bases and J by 5 bases, 7 bases remained unmatched. Germline V gene sequence: CDR1 KGHSH, CDR2 LQKENI. This CDR3 region has 14 residues. The DNA for the CDR3 is TGTGCCAGCTCGCCCGACAGGGGGCGCGACGAGCAGTACTTC. Its protein is CASSPDRGRDEQYF.